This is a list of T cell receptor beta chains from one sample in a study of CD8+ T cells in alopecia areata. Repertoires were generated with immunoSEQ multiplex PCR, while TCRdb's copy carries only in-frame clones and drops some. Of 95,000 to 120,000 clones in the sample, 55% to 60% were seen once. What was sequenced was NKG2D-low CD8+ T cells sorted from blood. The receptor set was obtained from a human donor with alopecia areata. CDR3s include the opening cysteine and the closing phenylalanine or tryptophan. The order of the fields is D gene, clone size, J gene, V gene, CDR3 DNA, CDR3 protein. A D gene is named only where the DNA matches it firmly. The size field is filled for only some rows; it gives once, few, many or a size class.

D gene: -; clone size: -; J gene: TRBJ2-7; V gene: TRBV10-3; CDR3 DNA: TGTGCCATCAGTGAGTCGGCAGCCTACGAGCAGTACTTC; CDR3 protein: CAISESAAYEQYF
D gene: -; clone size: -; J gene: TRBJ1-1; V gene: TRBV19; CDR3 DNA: TGTGCCAGTAGTCAGGGTACACTGCAAGCTTTCTTT; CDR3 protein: CASSQGTLQAFF
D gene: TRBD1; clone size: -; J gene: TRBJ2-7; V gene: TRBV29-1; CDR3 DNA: TGCAGCGGGGGACAGGGGTCCTACGAGCAGTACTTC; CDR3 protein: CSGGQGSYEQYF
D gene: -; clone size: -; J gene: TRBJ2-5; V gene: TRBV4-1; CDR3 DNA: TGCGCCAGCAGCCAAGGGCTAGGACTGGAAGAGACCCAGTACTTC; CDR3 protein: CASSQGLGLEETQYF
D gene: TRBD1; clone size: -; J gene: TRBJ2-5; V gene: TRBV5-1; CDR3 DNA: TGCGCCAGCAGCATAACCGGGACAGGGGGGCCTCAAGAGACCCAGTACTTC; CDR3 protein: CASSITGTGGPQETQYF
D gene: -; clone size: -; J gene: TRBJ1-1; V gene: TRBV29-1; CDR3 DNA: TGCAGCGTTGTAGGGGCAGAGGCTTTCTTT; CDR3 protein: CSVVGAEAFF
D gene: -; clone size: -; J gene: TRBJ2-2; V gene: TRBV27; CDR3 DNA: TGTGCCAGCAGTTTACCAACCGGGACGGCGAACACCGGGGAGCTGTTTTTT; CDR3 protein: CASSLPTGTANTGELFF
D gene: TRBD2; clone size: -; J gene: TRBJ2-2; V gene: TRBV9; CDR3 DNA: TGTGCCAGCAGCGGGGGACTAGCGGGAGCCGGGGAGCTGTTTTTT; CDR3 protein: CASSGGLAGAGELFF
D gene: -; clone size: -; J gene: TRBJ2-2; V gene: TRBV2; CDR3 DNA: TGTGCCAGCACCCCTGGGAACGGGGAGCTGTTTTTT; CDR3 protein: CASTPGNGELFF
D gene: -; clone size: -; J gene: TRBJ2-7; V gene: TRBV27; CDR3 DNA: TGTGCCAGCAGTTTTGGTGGCGGAACCTACGAGCAGTACTTC; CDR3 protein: CASSFGGGTYEQYF
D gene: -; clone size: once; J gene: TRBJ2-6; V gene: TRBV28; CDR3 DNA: TGTGCCAGCAGTTTATTCCAGTTGGGGGCCAACGTCCTGACTTTC; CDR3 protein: CASSLFQLGANVLTF
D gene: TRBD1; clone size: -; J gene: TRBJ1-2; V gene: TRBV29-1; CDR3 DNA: TGCAGCGGGACAGGGGGGGGAGACTATGGCTACACCTTC; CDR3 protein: CSGTGGGDYGYTF
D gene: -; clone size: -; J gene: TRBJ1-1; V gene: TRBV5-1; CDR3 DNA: TGCGCCAGCAGCTTGAAAGGTTGGAACACTGAAGCTTTCTTT; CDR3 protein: CASSLKGWNTEAFF
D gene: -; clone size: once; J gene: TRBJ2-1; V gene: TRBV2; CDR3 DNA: TGTGCCAGCAAAGGAAATGAGCAGTTCTTC; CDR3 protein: CASKGNEQFF
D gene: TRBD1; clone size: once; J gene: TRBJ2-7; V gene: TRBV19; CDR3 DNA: TGTGCCAGTAGTGCCGGGACAGGGGGTTCCTACGAGCAGTACTTC; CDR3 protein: CASSAGTGGSYEQYF
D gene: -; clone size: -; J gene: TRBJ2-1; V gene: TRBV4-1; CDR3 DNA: TGCGCCAGCAGCCAAGAACGGGACCACTACAATGAGCAGTTCTTC; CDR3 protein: CASSQERDHYNEQFF
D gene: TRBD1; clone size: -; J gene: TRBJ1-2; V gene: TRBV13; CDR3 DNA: TGTGCCAGCAGGGAGGGGGCCTTCTATGGCTACACCTTC; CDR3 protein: CASREGAFYGYTF
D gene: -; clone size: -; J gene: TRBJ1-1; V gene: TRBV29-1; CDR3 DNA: TGCAGCGTTGTTTCCACTGAAGCTTTCTTT; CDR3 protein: CSVVSTEAFF
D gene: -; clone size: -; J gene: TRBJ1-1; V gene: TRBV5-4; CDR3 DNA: TGTGCCAGCAGTCCCGGGACTACAGCCGAAGCTTTCTTT; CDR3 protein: CASSPGTTAEAFF
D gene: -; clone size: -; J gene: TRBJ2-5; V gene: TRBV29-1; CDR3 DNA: TGCAGCGTTGATCTGCGCGGCAAAGAGACCCAGTACTTC; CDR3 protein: CSVDLRGKETQYF
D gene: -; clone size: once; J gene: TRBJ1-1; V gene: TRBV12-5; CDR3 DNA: TGTGCTAGTGTTCCGGGTACCTGGAACACTGAAGCTTTCTTT; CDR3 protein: CASVPGTWNTEAFF
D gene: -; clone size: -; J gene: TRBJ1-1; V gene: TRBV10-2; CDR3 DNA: TGCGCCAGCAGTGGGTACCGGGAGAACACTGAAGCTTTCTTT; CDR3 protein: CASSGYRENTEAFF
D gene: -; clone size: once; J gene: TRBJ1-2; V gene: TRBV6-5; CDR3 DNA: TGTGCCAGCAGTTACTCAGTGGTCGAGGCTAACTATGGCTACACCTTC; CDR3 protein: CASSYSVVEANYGYTF
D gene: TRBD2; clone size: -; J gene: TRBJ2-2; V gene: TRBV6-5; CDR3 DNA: TGTGCCAGCTCACTAGCGGGAGTGGGCCCCGGGGAGCTGTTTTTT; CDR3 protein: CASSLAGVGPGELFF
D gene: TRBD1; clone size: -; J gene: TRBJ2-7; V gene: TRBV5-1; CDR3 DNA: TGCGCCAGCAGCTCAGGGACAGGGTCCTACGAGCAGTACTTC; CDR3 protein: CASSSGTGSYEQYF
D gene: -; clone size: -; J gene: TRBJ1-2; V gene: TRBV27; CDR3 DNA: TGTGCCAGCAGAGACGAATTTGGCTACACCTTC; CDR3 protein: CASRDEFGYTF
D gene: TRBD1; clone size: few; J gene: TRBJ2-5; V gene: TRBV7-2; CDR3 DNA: TGTGCCAGCAGCTTATGGGTACAGGGGACCGGAGAGACCCAGTACTTC; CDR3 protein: CASSLWVQGTGETQYF
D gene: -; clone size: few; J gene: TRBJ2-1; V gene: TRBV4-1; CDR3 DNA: TGCGCCAGCAGCCGAGAACCTGGGGGGACTGTGTACAATGAGCAGTTCTTC; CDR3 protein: CASSREPGGTVYNEQFF
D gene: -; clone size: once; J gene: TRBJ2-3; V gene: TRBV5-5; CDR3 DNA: TGTGCCAGCAGCTTGGAGACTAGAGACCCAGATACGCAGTATTTT; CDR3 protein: CASSLETRDPDTQYF
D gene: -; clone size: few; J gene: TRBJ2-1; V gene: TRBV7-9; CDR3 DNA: TGTGCCAGCAGGGGGGACGGGCTCATGAATGAGCAGTTCTTC; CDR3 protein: CASRGDGLMNEQFF
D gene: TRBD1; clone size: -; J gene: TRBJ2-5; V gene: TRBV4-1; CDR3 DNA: TGCGCCAGCAGCCAACCTAGGGGACAGGGATTTAGAGAGACCCAGTACTTC; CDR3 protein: CASSQPRGQGFRETQYF